The entry below describes one T cell receptor beta chain. Germline V lookup: CDR1 SQVTM, CDR2 ANQGSEA. V gave up 5 bases and J gave up 7 bases; unmatched junction bases: 3. CDR3 length equals 12 residues. This entry is derived from a study of blood T cells in healthy people across ages. For the second PCR, which ran for roughly 7 to 11 cycles, a sample-barcoded 5' primer and a J-beta primer mix were used. MiXCR, run by TCRdb on the 5' RACE reads, gives a single entry per CDR3 protein. There are about 580,000 distinct CDR3 sequences in the sample; around 48% occur only once, and roughly 24% lies in the top ten.

This chain joins TRBV29-1 and TRBJ1-4, with TRBD1 matching 8 bases. Sequenced: blood. The receptor's source is a man older than 75 in good health. The CDR3 protein is CSVLTGGEKLFF. DNA for the CDR3: TGCAGCGTTCTCACAGGGGGTGAAAAACTGTTTTTT.